A selection of T cell receptor beta chains follows, all from one sample in a study of T cell responses to AZD1222 COVID-19 vaccine. Some clones are missing from TCRdb's copy, which holds only in-frame ones; the method was immunoSEQ multiplex PCR. The sample holds more than 90,000 clones, almost 90% seen once. The material was peripheral blood, obtained 28 days after the second AZD1222 dose. Receptor source: an adult who received the AZD1222 COVID-19 vaccine. The CDR3 runs from the conserved cysteine through the conserved F or W. The D gene is left open where the match is weak. Clone sizes are given selectively: once, few, many, or a class where the clone is expanded.

abundance,v_gene,d_gene,j_gene,CDR3aa,CDR3nt
.,TRBV7-9,.,TRBJ1-1,CASSLRDTLGDGAFF,TGTGCCAGCAGCCTAAGGGACACCCTCGGGGATGGAGCTTTCTTT
few,TRBV7-3,TRBD1,TRBJ2-2,CASSSGQHTGELFF,TGTGCCAGCAGCTCGGGACAGCATACCGGGGAGCTGTTTTTT
.,TRBV3-1/TRBV3-2,.,TRBJ2-7,CASSQAQARLRNEQYF,TGTGCCAGCAGCCAAGCCCAGGCTAGGCTAAGAAACGAGCAGTACTTC
.,TRBV9,.,TRBJ2-7,CASSVGSNSYEQYF,TGTGCCAGCAGCGTAGGATCTAACTCCTACGAGCAGTACTTC
medium-sized,TRBV28,.,TRBJ1-1,CASSAEVTEAFF,TGTGCCAGCAGTGCCGAGGTCACTGAAGCTTTCTTT
many,TRBV27,.,TRBJ2-2,CASSLDAYTGELFF,TGTGCCAGCAGTTTAGACGCGTACACCGGGGAGCTGTTTTTT
.,TRBV7-6,.,TRBJ2-7,CASSLGLSYEQYF,TGTGCCAGCAGCTTAGGACTATCCTACGAGCAGTACTTC
.,TRBV6-5,.,TRBJ2-6,CASSRRGSGANVLTF,TGTGCCAGCAGTAGGAGGGGCTCTGGGGCCAACGTCCTGACTTTC
.,TRBV28,.,TRBJ1-2,CASSFISNYGYTF,TGTGCCAGCAGTTTTATATCTAACTATGGCTACACCTTC
.,TRBV5-8,.,TRBJ1-2,CASSPRVSLKTF,TGTGCCAGCAGCCCCCGGGTCAGTTTGAAAACCTTC
once,TRBV5-1,.,TRBJ1-1,CASSLDQGPEAFF,TGCGCCAGCAGCTTGGATCAGGGCCCTGAAGCTTTCTTT
few,TRBV7-9,.,TRBJ1-4,CASSLGTTNEKLFF,TGTGCCAGCAGCTTAGGCACAACTAATGAAAAACTGTTTTTT
.,TRBV5-1,.,TRBJ2-7,CASSFSQGRVREQYF,TGCGCCAGCAGCTTTTCCCAGGGGCGAGTACGCGAGCAGTACTTC
few,TRBV13,.,TRBJ1-1,CASSLGGPRSPEAFF,TGTGCCAGCAGCCTCGGCGGCCCCCGTTCCCCTGAAGCTTTCTTT
.,TRBV2,TRBD2,TRBJ2-5,CASSGNLGLAGGGTQYF,TGTGCCAGCAGTGGGAACCTTGGACTAGCGGGAGGTGGGACCCAGTACTTC